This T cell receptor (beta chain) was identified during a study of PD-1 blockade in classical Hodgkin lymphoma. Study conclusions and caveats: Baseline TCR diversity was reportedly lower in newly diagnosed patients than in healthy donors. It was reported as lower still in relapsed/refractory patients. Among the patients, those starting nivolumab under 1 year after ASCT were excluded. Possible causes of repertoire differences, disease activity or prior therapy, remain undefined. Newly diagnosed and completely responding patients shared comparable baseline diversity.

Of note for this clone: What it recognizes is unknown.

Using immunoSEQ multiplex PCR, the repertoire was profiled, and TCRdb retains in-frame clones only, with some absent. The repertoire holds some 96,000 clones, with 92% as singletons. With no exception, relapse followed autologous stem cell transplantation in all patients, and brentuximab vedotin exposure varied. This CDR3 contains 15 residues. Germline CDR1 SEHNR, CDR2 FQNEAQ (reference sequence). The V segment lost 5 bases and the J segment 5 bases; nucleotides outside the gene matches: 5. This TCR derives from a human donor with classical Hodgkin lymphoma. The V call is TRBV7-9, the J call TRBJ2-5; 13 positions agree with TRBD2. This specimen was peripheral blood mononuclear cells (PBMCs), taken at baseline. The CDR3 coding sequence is TGTGCCAGCAGCCGGGGACTAGCGGGGTTGGAGACCCAGTACTTC. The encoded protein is CASSRGLAGLETQYF.